Listed here are 18 T cell receptor beta chains from one sample, sequenced in a study of shared T cell receptors in the human thymus. The assay was immunoSEQ multiplex PCR, and TCRdb's table has in-frame clones only and misses some. The table shows some 720,000 clones, with approximately 88% occurring only once. The same data also went into a second study, on human thymus T cells.

Sequenced: thymocytes. Every receptor here comes from a boy under two years old with a congenital heart defect.

The V gene is TRBV7-9, the J gene TRBJ1-2; possible D gene TRBD1, 5 bases. This CDR3 is built from 16 residues. The V end lost 6 bases, the J end lost 7 bases, and 24 bases lay between the germline ends. Germline V lookup: CDR1 SEHNR, CDR2 FQNEAQ (reference sequence). The CDR3 coding sequence is TGTGCCAGCAGTTTATTGGGAACAGGCCTGCTTTCTGGCTACACCTTC. Protein: CASSLLGTGLLSGYTF. The entire variable domain, with the rest obtained from reference TRBV7-9 and TRBJ1-2, is as follows: DTGVSQNPRHKITKRGQNVTFRCDPISEHNRLYWYRQTLGQGPEFLTYFQNEAQLEKSRLLSDRFSAERPKGSFSTLEIQRTEQGDSAMYLCASSLLGTGLLSGYTFGSGTRLTVV.

The count of this clone is one. This chain connects TRBV6-5 to TRBJ2-1, with 9 bases identical to TRBD2. CDR1 and CDR2 (germline): MNHEY, SVGAGI. Trimming removed 8 bases from V and 8 bases from J; junction bases left unmatched: 4. The CDR3 is 12 amino acids. This chain's CDR3 is CASGSGSYEQFF. CDR3 nucleotide sequence: TGTGCCAGCGGTAGCGGGAGCTATGAGCAGTTCTTC.

The chain joins TRBV7-2 to TRBJ2-7; TRBD2 matches at 7 bases. V dropped 1 base and J dropped 5; count of bases not matched to a gene: 8. CDR3 length: 15 amino acids. Germline CDR1 SGHTA, CDR2 FQGNSA. The DNA of the CDR3 is TGTGCCAGCAGCTTAGTCAGCGGGATACGGGACGAGCAGTACTTC. Translated: CASSLVSGIRDEQYF.

This chain connects TRBV12-5 to TRBJ2-1; TRBD2 aligns across 8 bases. This CDR3 region has 19 residues. Losses at the gene ends were 7 bases for V and 2 bases for J; bases not matched to a gene: 19. Germline values: CDR1 LGHNT, CDR2 FRNRAP. The CDR3 coding sequence is TGTGCTAGTGCCCACAGCGGGAGAGGAACTGGTGAGGCCTACAATGAGCAGTTCTTC. Translating gives CASAHSGRGTGEAYNEQFF.

The gene calls are TRBV2 and TRBJ2-1, with D possibly being TRBD2 (6 bases). CDR3 length equals 19 residues. The V end was cut by 0 bases, the J end by 10 bases, with 28 bases between. Germline V gives CDR1 SNHLY, CDR2 FYNNEI. CDR3 sequence: CASSEAPPWEVQLNVEQFF. The CDR3 coding sequence is TGTGCCAGCAGTGAAGCGCCCCCCTGGGAGGTCCAACTCAATGTAGAGCAGTTCTTC.

The chain uses TRBV11-2 and TRBJ2-1; possibly TRBD2 for D (6 bases). The V gene's germline CDR1 is SGHAT and CDR2 FQNNGV. This CDR3 spans 13 amino acids. The V and J ends lost 7 bases and 5 bases respectively, with 12 bases between them. CDR3 amino acids: CASIPTSHNEQFF. The CDR3 DNA reads TGTGCCAGCATCCCGACTAGTCACAATGAGCAGTTCTTC.

This clone was seen once. The chain couples TRBV6-1 to TRBJ2-3; a weak D match, TRBD2 (5 bases). The CDR3 is made up of 14 amino acids. Germline assignment: CDR1 MNHNS and CDR2 SASEGT. Trimming left V 4 bases short and J 3 bases short, with 11 bases between. This chain's CDR3 is CASSGPRGTDTQYF. CDR3 sequence (DNA): TGTGCCAGCAGTGGCCCCCGAGGGACAGATACGCAGTATTTT.

The chain uses TRBV4-3 and TRBJ2-5, with 11 bases lining up with TRBD2. In germline, CDR1 is LGHNA, CDR2 YSLEER. V shed 0 bases, J shed 5 bases, and the junction held 14 bases outside the gene matches. The CDR3 extends over 19 amino acids. DNA for the CDR3: TGCGCCAGCAGCCAAGATAGCGGGACTAGCGGTCATATAACGGAGACCCAGTACTTC. Amino acids: CASSQDSGTSGHITETQYF.

This sequence joins TRBV5-6 and TRBJ2-5, with TRBD2 identical over 10 bases. With 4 bases clipped from V and 3 bases from J, the junction kept 12 bases outside the gene matches. The CDR3 covers 17 residues. The V gene's germline CDR1 is SGHDT and CDR2 YYEEEE. CDR3 residues: CASSLNPGLALKETQYF. The CDR3 DNA reads TGTGCCAGCAGCCTTAATCCGGGACTAGCGTTGAAAGAGACCCAGTACTTC. Based on the CDR3 plus reference TRBV5-6 and TRBJ2-5, the full variable domain is DAGVTQSPTHLIKTRGQQVTLRCSPKSGHDTVSWYQQALGQGPQFIFQYYEEEERQRGNFPDRFSGHQFPNYSSELNVNALLLGDSALYLCASSLNPGLALKETQYFGPGTRLLVL.

The chain joins TRBV6-5 to TRBJ2-1, with unresolved D. V was trimmed by 2 bases and J by 6 bases, leaving 5 bases between them. This CDR3 has 12 amino acids. From germline, CDR1 is MNHEY and CDR2 SVGAGI. The CDR3 region has the DNA TGTGCCAGCAGTTACCACAGCAATGAGCAGTTCTTC. It encodes CASSYHSNEQFF.

The genes are TRBV19 and TRBJ2-3; 7 bases map to TRBD2. The junction had 7 bases not matched to a gene; V was cut back by 6 bases and J by 4 bases. CDR1 is LNHDA, CDR2 SQIVND, per germline (reference sequence). The CDR3 has 14 residues. The CDR3 protein is CASRSSGLPDTQYF. The CDR3 DNA reads as TGTGCCAGTAGATCTAGCGGATTACCAGATACGCAGTATTTT.

The chain employs TRBV4-3 and TRBJ2-1; unclear D gene. CDR1 is LGHNA and CDR2 is YSLEER in the germline V gene. CDR3 size: 14 residues. V was trimmed by 1 base and J by 5 bases, leaving 9 bases between them. For the CDR3, the DNA is TGCGCCAGCAGCCAAGTGAACAGCCACAATGAGCAGTTCTTC. It yields the protein CASSQVNSHNEQFF.

This clone has a handful of counts. The chain combines TRBV4-1 with TRBJ2-3; 9 nucleotides agree with TRBD2. This CDR3 region has 17 residues. Germline V gene data show CDR1 as MGHRA and CDR2 as YSYEKL. V gave up 0 bases and J gave up 4 bases; unmatched junction bases: 8. The CDR3 DNA reads TGCGCCAGCAGCCAAGACAGGTTAGCGGGAGAGGCAGATACGCAGTATTTT. It is translated as CASSQDRLAGEADTQYF.

The chain uses TRBV18 and TRBJ2-1; 8 bases are a match to TRBD2. Unmatched junction bases numbered 6, after V lost 2 bases and J lost 6 bases. Germline CDR1 is KGHSH and CDR2 is LQKENI. This CDR3 has 15 residues. CDR3 residues: CASSPIAGRGNEQFF. The CDR3 DNA reads TGTGCCAGCTCACCAATAGCGGGACGGGGCAATGAGCAGTTCTTC.

This clone was detected only once. The DNA for the CDR3 is TGTGCCTGGAGTGAATTATTCGGGACATCTCAAGAGACCCAGTACTTC. Its translation is CAWSELFGTSQETQYF. The chain is built from TRBV30 and TRBJ2-5, with a weak D call TRBD1 (6 bases). CDR1 and CDR2 from the germline V gene are GTSNPN and SVGIG (reference sequence). The CDR3 covers 16 residues. V was shortened by 1 base and J by 2 bases, with 17 bases between the two germline ends.

This sequence joins TRBV5-1 and TRBJ2-1; 7 nucleotides line up with TRBD2. Per the germline V gene, CDR1 is SGHRS and CDR2 is YFSETQ. Losses at the gene ends were 0 bases for V and 10 bases for J; bases not matched to a gene: 4. The CDR3 length is 13 residues. This CDR3 reads CASSLAWGGEQFF. The CDR3 DNA reads TGCGCCAGCAGCTTGGCCTGGGGGGGGGAGCAGTTCTTC.

The chain combines TRBV15 with TRBJ1-4; perhaps TRBD1 as D (6 bases). Trimming left V 0 bases short and J 7 bases short, with 15 bases between. The CDR3 length is 16 residues. Per the germline V gene, CDR1 is LNHNV and CDR2 is YYDKDF (reference sequence). The DNA of the CDR3 is TGTGCCACCAGCAGAGAGAGGGGGGGGAATGGTGAAAAACTGTTTTTT. Residues: CATSRERGGNGEKLFF.

Only a few counts were recorded for this clone. The rearrangement joins TRBV5-5 to TRBJ1-1; D not resolved. This CDR3 has 13 amino acids. Trimming removed 2 bases from V and 2 bases from J, with 7 bases in between. Looked up from germline, CDR1 is SGHKS and CDR2 is YYEKEE (reference sequence). The CDR3 reads CASSFLSNTEAFF. The DNA for the CDR3 is TGTGCCAGCAGCTTCCTCAGTAACACTGAAGCTTTCTTT.